What follows are 26 T cell receptor delta chains derived from one specimen sequenced in a study of gamma-delta T cells after stem cell transplantation. TCRdb re-processed the RT-PCR reads via CATT. The table has around 680 delta-chain clones, roughly 56% seen once; the top ten hold more than 35%. The sequencing sample was made of gamma-delta T cells. The receptors stem from a human donor. It is not recorded whose cells these are; they may come from a transplant donor.

This clone was seen more than once but under ten times. The CDR3 DNA reads as TGTGCCTGTGACCCCTGGGGGATGACAGCACAACTCTTCTTT. It codes for CACDPWGMTAQLFF. The chain couples TRDV2 to TRDJ2; 8 nucleotides line up with TRDD3. V gave up 3 bases and J gave up 3 bases; unmatched junction bases: 2. CDR3 length equals 14 residues. The germline CDR1 and CDR2 sequences are GEAIGNYY and EKD.

Within the sample, this clone is hyperexpanded. Additional DNA sequences in this sample encode the identical CDR3. The gene calls are TRDV2 and TRDJ1; D is unresolved. Trimming took 1 base from V and 0 from J, leaving 8 bases between them. CDR3 length equals 14 residues. Germline lookup yields CDR1 GEAIGNYY and CDR2 EKD. The CDR3 bases are TGTGCCTGTGACACGATTTGGCACACCGATAAACTCATCTTT. It specifies CACDTIWHTDKLIF.

There are a few counts of this clone. The sample contains more than one DNA sequence encoding this CDR3. This chain joins TRDV2 and TRDJ2, with 11 bases matching TRDD3. The J segment lost 0 bases and the V segment lost 3 bases, leaving 2 bases of the junction unmatched. The CDR3 consists of 16 residues. Germline V gene sequence: CDR1 GEAIGNYY, CDR2 EKD. The CDR3 bases are TGTGCCTGTGACTTACTGGGGGATACTTTGACAGCACAACTCTTCTTT. Its translation is CACDLLGDTLTAQLFF.

Regarding this clone: A read error may explain this, as a much larger clone is one base away. The sample holds other DNA sequences that translate to the same CDR3. The rearrangement links TRDV2 to TRDJ1, with D unresolved. This CDR3 spans 15 amino acids. V lost 0 bases to trimming and J lost 4 bases, with 14 bases between them. Germline values: CDR1 GEAIGNYY, CDR2 EKD. The chain's CDR3 is CACDTVTLRGDKLIF. The CDR3 DNA sequence: TGTGCCTGTGACACCGTAACGCTACGGGGCGATAAACTCATCTTT.

CDR3 in DNA: TGTGCCTGCCTGGGGGACTGGGACACCCGACAGATGTTTTTC. It translates to CACLGDWDTRQMFF. This chain uses TRDV3 with TRDJ3, with 8 nucleotides matching TRDD3. Germline values: CDR1 TVYSNPD, CDR2 GDNSRS (reference sequence). V gave up 4 bases and J gave up 3 bases; unmatched junction bases: 2. The length of the CDR3 is 14 residues.

This clone has only a few counts. The chain combines TRDV2 with TRDJ2; 10 bases fit TRDD3. This CDR3 is built from 16 residues. V was pared by 2 bases and J by 0 bases, with 2 bases of the junction left unmatched. CDR1 and CDR2 (germline): GEAIGNYY, EKD. CDR3 sequence reads: CACDILGDALTAQLFF. For the CDR3, the DNA is TGTGCCTGTGACATACTGGGGGATGCTTTGACAGCACAACTCTTCTTT.

Details on this clone: A much larger clone differs from this one at a single base, so this may be a read error. The chain joins TRDV2 to TRDJ1; 8 bases are a match to TRDD3. Losses at the gene ends were 1 base for V and 2 bases for J; bases not matched to a gene: 5. Germline-derived CDR1 and CDR2 are GEAIGNYY and EKD. CDR3 length: 15 amino acids. The CDR3 here is CACDTLGAHTDKLIF. The CDR3 DNA follows: TGTGCCTGTGACACACTGGGGGCCCATACCGATAAACTCATCTTT.

This chain's CDR3 is CACDTWDTRQMFF. CDR3 nucleotide sequence: TGTGCCTGTGACACCTGGGACACCCGACAGATGTTTTTC. V and J are TRDV2 and TRDJ3, with D uncertain. Germline CDR1 and CDR2: GEAIGNYY and EKD. V dropped 0 bases and J dropped 4 bases, with 0 bases sitting between them. CDR3 length: 13 residues.

The chain combines TRDV2 with TRDJ1; 9 bases are shared with TRDD3. The CDR3 consists of 15 residues. Germline V gives CDR1 GEAIGNYY, CDR2 EKD. Trimming cost V 3 bases and J 0 bases; bases outside gene matches: 4. The CDR3 spells CACDVLGEYTDKLIF. The CDR3 DNA reads TGTGCCTGTGACGTACTGGGGGAGTACACCGATAAACTCATCTTT.

This chain uses TRDV2 with TRDJ1; D is uncertain. There are 16 residues in the CDR3. V was shortened by 3 bases and J by 0 bases, with 16 bases between the two germline ends. Germline V gives CDR1 GEAIGNYY, CDR2 EKD. In DNA form, the CDR3 reads TGTGCCTGTGACCCCCAGTACTGCTCGTACACCGATAAACTCATCTTT. It codes for CACDPQYCSYTDKLIF.

With respect to this clone: With only one base between it and a far larger clone, this is likely a read error. Other nucleotide sequences in the sample specify the same CDR3. The chain links TRDV2 to TRDJ1; D gene ambiguous. The germline V gene has CDR1 GEAIGNYY and CDR2 EKD. The CDR3 loop spans 17 amino acids. The CDR3 loop is CACDRLQGSPDTDKLIF. The CDR3 DNA follows: TGTGCCTGTGACAGGCTGCAGGGGTCTCCCGACACAGATAAACTCATCTTT.

With regard to this clone: A much larger clonotype is one base distant, so this may be a read error. The chain combines TRDV2 with TRDJ1; no definite D call. The CDR3 spans 14 residues. Germline V CDR1 and CDR2: GEAIGNYY, EKD. The CDR3, as DNA: TGTGCCTGTCACACGATTTGGCCCACCGATAAACTCATCTTT. Translated, it gives CACHTIWPTDKLIF.

Turning to this clone: A read error is possible here, since a much larger clone lies one base away. The same CDR3 is also encoded by other DNA sequences in this sample. This chain connects TRDV2 to TRDJ1; 9 bases match TRDD3. This CDR3 is 19 amino acids long. Germline CDR1 reads GEAIGNYY; CDR2 reads EKD. J was trimmed by 3 bases and V by 3 bases; bases with no gene match: 19. The CDR3 loop is CACDWVPTSGGSPADKLIF. The CDR3, as DNA: TGTGCCTGTGACTGGGTTCCTACGTCTGGGGGATCTCCGGCCGATAAACTCATCTTT.

In its sample, this clone was seen once. A far larger clone is off by one base, so a read error is likely. V is TRDV1 and J is TRDJ1; 8 bases line up with TRDD3. The length of the CDR3 is 24 residues. The V gene's germline CDR1 is TSWWSYY and CDR2 QGS. Trimming at V came to 4 bases and at J to 1 base, leaving 32 bases not matched to a gene. This chain's CDR3 is CALGGVPICFHGITYWGSTDKLIF. The CDR3 bases are TGTGCTCTTGGGGGGGTCCCGATATGCTTCCACGGGATTACGTACTGGGGGTCCACCGATAAACTCATCTTT.

The chain couples TRDV3 to TRDJ1; no clear D gene. The CDR3 has 12 residues. Germline V gene data show CDR1 as TVYSNPD and CDR2 as GDNSRS (reference sequence). V shed 0 bases and J shed 2 bases, with 7 bases lying between them. The DNA for the CDR3 is TGTGCCTTTAGAGCCCCTACCGATAAACTCATCTTT. It is translated as CAFRAPTDKLIF. The entire variable domain, with the rest obtained from reference TRDV3 and TRDJ1, is as follows: CDKVTQSSPDQTVASGSEVVLLCTYDTVYSNPDLFWYRIRPDYSFQFVFYGDNSRSEGADFTQGRFSVKHILTQKAFHLVISPVRTEDSATYYCAFRAPTDKLIFGKGTRVTVEP.

To note about this clone: With only one base between it and a far larger clone, this is likely a read error. The rearrangement uses TRDV1 and TRDJ1, with 11 bases that match TRDD3. Per germline, CDR1 TSWWSYY and CDR2 QGS. CDR3 length: 23 residues. In DNA, the CDR3 is TGTGCTCTTAGGGAACAATCTCACTCCTGGGGGATACTAAACCGGGATGGCACCGATAAACTCATCTTT. Residues: CALREQSHSWGILNRDGTDKLIF.

V and J are TRDV1 and TRDJ1; D gene uncertain. Trimming took off 3 bases at V and 0 bases at J, with 32 bases between the two ends. The CDR3 has 22 residues. The germline V gene encodes CDR1 TSWWSYY and CDR2 QGS. CDR3 DNA sequence: TGTGCTCTTGGGGACTTACGGCTGGTTTGGTTTGACACTCCCGACTACACCGATAAACTCATCTTT. Translated, it gives CALGDLRLVWFDTPDYTDKLIF.

With respect to this clone: This CDR3 is also generated by other DNA sequences in the sample. The CDR3 is CACDSTGGYSWDTRQMFF. CDR3 sequence (DNA): TGTGCCTGTGACAGTACTGGGGGCTACTCCTGGGACACCCGACAGATGTTTTTC. The rearrangement links TRDV2 to TRDJ3, with 8 bases identical to TRDD3. Looked up from germline, CDR1 is GEAIGNYY and CDR2 is EKD. CDR3 length: 18 amino acids. J lost 0 bases, V lost 2 bases, and 5 bases had no gene match.

This clone appeared a few times. A much larger clone sits a single nucleotide away, making a read error possible. Different DNA sequences within this sample yield the same CDR3. V gene TRDV1 combines with J gene TRDJ1; either TRDD2 or TRDD3 may supply D (6 bases each). CDR3 length: 25 amino acids. Germline V gene sequence: CDR1 TSWWSYY, CDR2 QGS. CDR3 bases: TGTGCTCTTGGGCCTCCCCCTTCCCCCTTCGTACTGGGTTCCCCATTACACCTACCATCCGATAAACTCATCTTC. Amino acids: CALGPPPSPFVLGSPLHLPSDKLIF.

The chain employs TRDV2 and TRDJ2; 8 bases align to TRDD3. This CDR3 has 15 amino acids. Trimming cost V 0 bases and J 1 base; bases outside gene matches: 0. CDR1 and CDR2 (germline): GEAIGNYY, EKD. The CDR3 spells CACDTGGYLTAQLFF. The CDR3 region has the DNA TGTGCCTGTGACACCGGGGGATATTTGACAGCACAACTCTTCTTT.

As regards this clone: At one end the junction does not follow the germline gene, possibly because of a read error. The genes are TRDV2 and TRDJ2; 11 bases match TRDD3. The CDR3 contains 15 residues. Germline V gene data show CDR1 as GEAIGNYY and CDR2 as EKD. The CDR3 sequence: CACETLLGDTAHLFF. The DNA of the CDR3 is TGTGCCTGTGAAACCCTCCTGGGGGATACAGCACACCTCTTCTTT.

V and J are TRDV1 and TRDJ2, with D maybe TRDD3 (6 bases). CDR1 TSWWSYY and CDR2 QGS come from the germline V gene. Trimming removed 1 base from V and 1 base from J, with 10 bases in between. There are 16 residues in the CDR3. CDR3 sequence (DNA): TGTGCTCTTGGGGAACCCAGTGGGGGTTTGACAGCACAACTCTTCTTT. As protein: CALGEPSGGLTAQLFF.

V usage is TRDV2 and J usage is TRDJ2; the D gene is possibly TRDD3 (6 bases). The germline gives CDR1 GEAIGNYY, CDR2 EKD. V lost 0 bases and J 3 bases, leaving 7 bases between the germline ends. This CDR3 spans 14 amino acids. In DNA form, the CDR3 reads TGTGCCTGTGACACCGTGGGGGTGACAGCACAACTCTTCTTT. It yields the protein CACDTVGVTAQLFF.

Note on this clone: The likely explanation is a read error, given a far larger clone one base away. This sample also contains other DNA sequences that code for the same CDR3. The chain is built from TRDV2 and TRDJ1; the D is unclear. Germline CDR1 reads GEAIGNYY; CDR2 reads EKD. This CDR3 contains 16 residues. This chain's CDR3 is CACDTLAASDTDKLIF. The CDR3 coding sequence is TGTGCCTGTGACACCCTAGCTGCGTCGGACACCGATAAGCTCATCTTT.

The chain joins TRDV2 to TRDJ3; 8 nucleotides match TRDD3. There are 19 residues in the CDR3. CDR1 GEAIGNYY and CDR2 EKD come from the germline V gene. V shed 1 base, J shed 0 bases, and the junction held 7 bases outside the gene matches. Written as DNA, the CDR3 is TGTGCCTGTGACACTGGGGATACTCTCAGCTCCTGGGACACCCGACAGATGTTTTTC. Translating gives CACDTGDTLSSWDTRQMFF.

This chain joins TRDV3 and TRDJ3, with 12 bases fitting TRDD3. This CDR3 is built from 17 residues. V lost 2 bases and J lost 1; bases outside the gene matches: 3. Germline V gene lookup returns CDR1 TVYSNPD and CDR2 GDNSRS (reference sequence). The CDR3 reads CAFLGDTGSWDTRQMFF. For the CDR3, the DNA is TGTGCCTTTCTGGGGGATACGGGGTCCTGGGACACCCGACAGATGTTTTTC.